This TCR beta chain was recorded in a study of blood T cell repertoires in COVID-19 (dated by TCRdb to 2020 to 2021). At the level of the whole study: Samples covering the acute and convalescent phases of COVID-19 were provided by collaborators in the United States, Italy and Spain. Where available, HLA class I and class II types were taken from metadata supplied by the sample provider and were not determined by assay-based typing. The dataset comprised deeply sampled blood TCRbeta repertoires from subjects exposed to, actively infected with, or recovered from COVID-19. Nearly every sample came with metadata listing a de-identified subject ID, COVID-19 status, age in years and sex. A freely available public database, intended as a resource for researchers studying the immune response to SARS-CoV-2, is where the repertoires were released. Samples came from the ongoing ImmuneRACE study (first 160 participants) plus 1,254 subjects from 6 global collaborators. The material from the prospective study consisted of cDNA or gDNA derived from T cells, B-cell-depleted T cells, or PBMCs. The study at large found these results: Clinical and demographic metadata were provided uncurated, with the amount varying by source and participant.

According to the germline V gene, CDR1 reads MDHEN and CDR2 reads SYDVKM. V is cut back by 10 bases and J by 7 bases, with 8 bases in the junction unmatched. The cysteine opens and the phenylalanine closes a CDR3 of 12 amino acids. Kept here is only the CDR3 DNA, which spans 36 bases and is read in frame from base 1. Whole blood was collected in K2EDTA tubes by collaborating institutions according to the institutions' own protocols. For TCRbeta analysis, collaborators shipped samples in one of three forms: frozen whole blood, isolated PBMCs, or DNA extracted from either of those sample types. The immunoSEQ Assay, a bias-controlled multiplex PCR, was used to amplify TCRbeta CDR3 regions from genomic DNA. Per the original workflow: Nucleated cell counts per sample were estimated from amplification of reference gene primers within the assay. To quantify the absolute abundance of each unique TCRbeta CDR3 rearrangement, sequence reads were collapsed and filtered. For each sample, productive Simpson clonality was calculated as the square root of Simpson's diversity index across productive rearrangements. In its TCRdb copy, this immuneACCESS table keeps in-frame sequences only and misses some clones. Where compared with another copy, unresolved V genes explain less than half of these, and the others have no known cause. D and trimming were read from the DNA, whereas the V and J calls and clone size are those reported in that table. The table for this sample lists 100,000 to 150,000 clones; 80% to 90% of them were counted only once. The ten largest clones take up around a quarter of the sample.

As for this clone: Its target antigen remains unknown. No qualities accompany the bases; no much larger clone lies one base away.

The chain is assembled from TRBV28 and TRBJ1-1; TRBD1 fits 8 bases in the junction. The sequence derives from a man aged 65 to 85 with active or convalescent COVID-19. Sequenced material: peripheral blood. In nucleotide form, the sequence is TGTGCCACCAAATTGGGGACAGGTGAAGCTTTCTTT. It translates to CATKLGTGEAFF.